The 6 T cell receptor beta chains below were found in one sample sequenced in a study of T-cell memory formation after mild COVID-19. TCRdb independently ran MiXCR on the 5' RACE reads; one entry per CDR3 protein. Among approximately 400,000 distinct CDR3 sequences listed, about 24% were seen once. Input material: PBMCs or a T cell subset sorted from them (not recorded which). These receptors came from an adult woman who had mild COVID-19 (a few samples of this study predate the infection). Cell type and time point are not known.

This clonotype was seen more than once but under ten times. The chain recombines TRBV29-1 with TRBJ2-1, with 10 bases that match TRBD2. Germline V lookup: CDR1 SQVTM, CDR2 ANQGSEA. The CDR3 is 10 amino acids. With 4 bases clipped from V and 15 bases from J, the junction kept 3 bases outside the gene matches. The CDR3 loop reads CSVVSSGRFF. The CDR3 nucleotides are TGCAGCGTTGTTTCTAGCGGGAGGTTCTTC.

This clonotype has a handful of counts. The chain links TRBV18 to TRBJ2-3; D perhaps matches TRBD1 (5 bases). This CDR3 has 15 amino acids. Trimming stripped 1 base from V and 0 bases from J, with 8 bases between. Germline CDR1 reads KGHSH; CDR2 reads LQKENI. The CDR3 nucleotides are TGTGCCAGCTCACCACGGAAGGGGAGCACAGATACGCAGTATTTT. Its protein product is CASSPRKGSTDTQYF.

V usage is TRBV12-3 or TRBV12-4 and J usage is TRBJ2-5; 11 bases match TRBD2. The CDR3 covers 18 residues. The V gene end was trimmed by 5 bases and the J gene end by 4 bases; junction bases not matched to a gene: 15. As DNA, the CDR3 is TGTGCCAGCAGTCCCCGCTTTTTAGCGGGGGGGAGAGGAGAGACCCAGTACTTC. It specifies CASSPRFLAGGRGETQYF.

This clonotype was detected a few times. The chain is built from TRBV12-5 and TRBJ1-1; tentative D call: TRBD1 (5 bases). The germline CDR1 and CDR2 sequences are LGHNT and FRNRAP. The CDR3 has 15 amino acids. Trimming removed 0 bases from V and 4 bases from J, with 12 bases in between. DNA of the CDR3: TGTGCTAGTGGTTTGGTACATCCCGGGGCCACTGAAGCTTTCTTT. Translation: CASGLVHPGATEAFF.

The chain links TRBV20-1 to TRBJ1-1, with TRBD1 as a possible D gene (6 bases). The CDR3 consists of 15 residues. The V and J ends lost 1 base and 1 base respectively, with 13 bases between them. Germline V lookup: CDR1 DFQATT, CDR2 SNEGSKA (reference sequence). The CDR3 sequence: CSARGPGTSNTEAFF. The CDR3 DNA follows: TGCAGTGCTAGAGGGCCGGGGACATCGAACACTGAAGCTTTCTTT.

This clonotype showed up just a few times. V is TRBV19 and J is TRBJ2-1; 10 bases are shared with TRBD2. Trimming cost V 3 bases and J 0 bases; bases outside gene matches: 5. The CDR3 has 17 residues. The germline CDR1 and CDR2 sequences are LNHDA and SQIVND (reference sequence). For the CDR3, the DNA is TGTGCCAGTAGTATTCGGACTAGCGGAAACTCCTACAATGAGCAGTTCTTC. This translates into CASSIRTSGNSYNEQFF.